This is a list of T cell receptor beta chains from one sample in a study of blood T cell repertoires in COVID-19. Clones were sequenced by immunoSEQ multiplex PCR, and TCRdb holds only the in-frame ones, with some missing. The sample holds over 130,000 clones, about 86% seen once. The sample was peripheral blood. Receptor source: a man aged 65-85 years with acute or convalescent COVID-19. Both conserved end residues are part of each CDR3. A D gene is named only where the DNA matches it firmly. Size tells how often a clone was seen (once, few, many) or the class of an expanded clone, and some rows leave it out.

cdr3_nt: TGCAGCGTTGCCCACGGCCATAGGGGCGATGAGCAGTTCTTC
cdr3_aa: CSVAHGHRGDEQFF
d_call: -
v_call: TRBV29-1
cdr3_length: 14
j_call: TRBJ2-1
clone_size: once

cdr3_nt: TGTGCCAGCAGTCTGGGCCAAGGGAGTAGTGGGTATGGCTACACCTTC
cdr3_aa: CASSLGQGSSGYGYTF
d_call: -
v_call: TRBV2
cdr3_length: 16
j_call: TRBJ1-2
clone_size: -

cdr3_nt: TGTGCCAGCAGCGCCCGTGGCAGCGGAGGCACAGATACGCAGTATTTT
cdr3_aa: CASSARGSGGTDTQYF
d_call: -
v_call: TRBV11-3
cdr3_length: 16
j_call: TRBJ2-3
clone_size: -

cdr3_nt: TGTGCCAGCAGGGCTAGCGGCTACGAGCAGTACTTC
cdr3_aa: CASRASGYEQYF
d_call: TRBD2
v_call: TRBV27
cdr3_length: 12
j_call: TRBJ2-7
clone_size: once

cdr3_nt: TGTGCCAGTTGGGGCGGGGGCGCCAACCCTTCCTACAATGAGCAGTTCTTC
cdr3_aa: CASWGGGANPSYNEQFF
d_call: -
v_call: TRBV28
cdr3_length: 17
j_call: TRBJ2-1
clone_size: -

cdr3_nt: TGTGCCAGCAGCCAAGATATTCCGGGACAAACCATTAATGAAAAACTGTTTTTT
cdr3_aa: CASSQDIPGQTINEKLFF
d_call: -
v_call: TRBV3-1/TRBV3-2
cdr3_length: 18
j_call: TRBJ1-4
clone_size: once

cdr3_nt: TGTGCCACCCTAGGAGCGGGAGTTTCCTACGAGCAGTACTTC
cdr3_aa: CATLGAGVSYEQYF
d_call: TRBD2
v_call: TRBV6-5
cdr3_length: 14
j_call: TRBJ2-7
clone_size: few

cdr3_nt: TGCGCCAGCAGCCTGGGACTAGCGGGAGGTTTGGACACCGGGGAGCTGTTTTTT
cdr3_aa: CASSLGLAGGLDTGELFF
d_call: TRBD2
v_call: TRBV4-3
cdr3_length: 18
j_call: TRBJ2-2
clone_size: once

cdr3_nt: TGTGCCAGCAGCTCGGACACCCCCCATCAGCCCCAGCATTTT
cdr3_aa: CASSSDTPHQPQHF
d_call: -
v_call: TRBV5-4
cdr3_length: 14
j_call: TRBJ1-5
clone_size: -

cdr3_nt: TGTGCCAGCAGCAGAACCTCCACAGGGCCCAACTATGGCTACACCTTC
cdr3_aa: CASSRTSTGPNYGYTF
d_call: -
v_call: TRBV6-6
cdr3_length: 16
j_call: TRBJ1-2
clone_size: -